This TCR beta chain was found in a study of identical twins. Findings of the study overall: The study found weaker excess twin sharing in beta out-of-frame sequences.

This clonotype was counted between two and nine times. Its antigen is still unknown. Template switching created a universal primer site, and the cDNA included unique molecular identifiers. Each CDR3 protein gets one entry after TCRdb re-called the 5' RACE reads with MiXCR. The repertoire holds some 660,000 distinct CDR3 sequences, under 9% seen once, with around 0.98% in the top ten. These data were also reused for a study on yellow fever vaccine responses in identical twins.

Sequenced material: PBMCs. The source is a woman aged 18-29 years in good health.

The CDR3 DNA reads TGTGCCAGCAAGGAAGGGCAGTACTTC. It codes for CASKEGQYF. This chain joins TRBV6-1 and TRBJ2-7; no definite D call. The length of the CDR3 is 9 residues. Germline V gene sequence: CDR1 MNHNS, CDR2 SASEGT. Between the trimmed V and J ends, which lost 7 bases and 9 bases, there was a span of 7 bases.